The 3 T cell receptor beta chains in this list originate from one sample, sequenced in a study of vaccination and CD4 T cells after COVID-19. No cognate antigen is known for these TCRs. Sequenced with the Oncomine TCR Beta short-read assay was DNA taken from cultured CD4+ T cells. TCRdb reprocessed the PCR reads via MiXCR and lists one record per CDR3 protein. The sample holds about 12,000 distinct CDR3 sequences, approximately 50% seen once. Treatment: approximately nine-day PBMC culture with coronavirus spike peptide pools or control peptides (ViraFEST assay). The specimen sequenced was CD4+ T cells from blood, cultured in vitro. The receptor set was obtained from a human donor who had recovered from COVID-19.

On this clonotype: It is unclear where the CDR3 begins or ends on the DNA, so no DNA is shown, and the CDR3 is as TCRdb lists it. V is TRBV12-3 or TRBV12-4 and J is TRBJ2-5. The CDR3 sequence runs 13 residues, both termini included. The CDR3 spells CASSSSYQETQYF.

The genes are TRBV6-2 or TRBV6-3 and TRBJ2-7; D gene uncertain. The CDR3 totals 16 residues. V gave up 0 bases and J gave up 0 bases, with 12 bases separating them. Germline-derived CDR1 and CDR2 are MNHEY and SVGEGT. This CDR3 is CASSYSIIQSSYEQYF. The CDR3 DNA reads as TGTGCCAGCAGTTACTCGATTATCCAGAGCTCCTACGAGCAGTACTTC.

V is TRBV4-2 and J is TRBJ1-3; no clear D gene. The CDR3 runs 17 residues. Germline CDR1 is LGHNA and CDR2 is YNFKEQ. Trimming pared 0 bases from V and 0 bases from J, leaving 12 bases between. The CDR3 is CASSQDTYMSSGNTIYF. CDR3 DNA: TGTGCCAGCAGCCAAGACACTTACATGAGCTCTGGAAACACCATATATTTT.